Reported below is one TCR beta chain. This sample was taken from a study of blood T cell repertoires in COVID-19. In the study overall: The United States, Italy and Spain supplied acute and convalescent COVID-19 samples. The analysed material was cDNA or gDNA that came from T cells, B-cell-depleted T cells, or PBMCs.

Trimming left V 3 bases short and J 3 bases short, with 11 bases between. The germline V gene encodes CDR1 MNHNY and CDR2 SVGAGI (reference sequence). The length of the CDR3 is 15 residues. In the original analysis: Reference gene primer amplification gave estimated nucleated cell counts. Sequencing was performed with immunoSEQ multiplex PCR; in TCRdb, only in-frame clones are kept and a portion is missing. V, J and clone size derive from that table, while D and trimming were established from the DNA sequence. Among about 47,000 clones, around 68% were seen once, and the ten largest hold about 9%. This TCR was recovered from a woman in her 70s with acute or convalescent COVID-19. Sequenced sample: peripheral blood. The chain employs TRBV6-6 and TRBJ2-2; D possibly corresponds to TRBD1 (6 bases). This CDR3 reads CASSYTGRDTGELFF. The CDR3 DNA follows: TGTGCCAGCAGTTATACAGGGCGGGACACCGGGGAGCTGTTTTTT.